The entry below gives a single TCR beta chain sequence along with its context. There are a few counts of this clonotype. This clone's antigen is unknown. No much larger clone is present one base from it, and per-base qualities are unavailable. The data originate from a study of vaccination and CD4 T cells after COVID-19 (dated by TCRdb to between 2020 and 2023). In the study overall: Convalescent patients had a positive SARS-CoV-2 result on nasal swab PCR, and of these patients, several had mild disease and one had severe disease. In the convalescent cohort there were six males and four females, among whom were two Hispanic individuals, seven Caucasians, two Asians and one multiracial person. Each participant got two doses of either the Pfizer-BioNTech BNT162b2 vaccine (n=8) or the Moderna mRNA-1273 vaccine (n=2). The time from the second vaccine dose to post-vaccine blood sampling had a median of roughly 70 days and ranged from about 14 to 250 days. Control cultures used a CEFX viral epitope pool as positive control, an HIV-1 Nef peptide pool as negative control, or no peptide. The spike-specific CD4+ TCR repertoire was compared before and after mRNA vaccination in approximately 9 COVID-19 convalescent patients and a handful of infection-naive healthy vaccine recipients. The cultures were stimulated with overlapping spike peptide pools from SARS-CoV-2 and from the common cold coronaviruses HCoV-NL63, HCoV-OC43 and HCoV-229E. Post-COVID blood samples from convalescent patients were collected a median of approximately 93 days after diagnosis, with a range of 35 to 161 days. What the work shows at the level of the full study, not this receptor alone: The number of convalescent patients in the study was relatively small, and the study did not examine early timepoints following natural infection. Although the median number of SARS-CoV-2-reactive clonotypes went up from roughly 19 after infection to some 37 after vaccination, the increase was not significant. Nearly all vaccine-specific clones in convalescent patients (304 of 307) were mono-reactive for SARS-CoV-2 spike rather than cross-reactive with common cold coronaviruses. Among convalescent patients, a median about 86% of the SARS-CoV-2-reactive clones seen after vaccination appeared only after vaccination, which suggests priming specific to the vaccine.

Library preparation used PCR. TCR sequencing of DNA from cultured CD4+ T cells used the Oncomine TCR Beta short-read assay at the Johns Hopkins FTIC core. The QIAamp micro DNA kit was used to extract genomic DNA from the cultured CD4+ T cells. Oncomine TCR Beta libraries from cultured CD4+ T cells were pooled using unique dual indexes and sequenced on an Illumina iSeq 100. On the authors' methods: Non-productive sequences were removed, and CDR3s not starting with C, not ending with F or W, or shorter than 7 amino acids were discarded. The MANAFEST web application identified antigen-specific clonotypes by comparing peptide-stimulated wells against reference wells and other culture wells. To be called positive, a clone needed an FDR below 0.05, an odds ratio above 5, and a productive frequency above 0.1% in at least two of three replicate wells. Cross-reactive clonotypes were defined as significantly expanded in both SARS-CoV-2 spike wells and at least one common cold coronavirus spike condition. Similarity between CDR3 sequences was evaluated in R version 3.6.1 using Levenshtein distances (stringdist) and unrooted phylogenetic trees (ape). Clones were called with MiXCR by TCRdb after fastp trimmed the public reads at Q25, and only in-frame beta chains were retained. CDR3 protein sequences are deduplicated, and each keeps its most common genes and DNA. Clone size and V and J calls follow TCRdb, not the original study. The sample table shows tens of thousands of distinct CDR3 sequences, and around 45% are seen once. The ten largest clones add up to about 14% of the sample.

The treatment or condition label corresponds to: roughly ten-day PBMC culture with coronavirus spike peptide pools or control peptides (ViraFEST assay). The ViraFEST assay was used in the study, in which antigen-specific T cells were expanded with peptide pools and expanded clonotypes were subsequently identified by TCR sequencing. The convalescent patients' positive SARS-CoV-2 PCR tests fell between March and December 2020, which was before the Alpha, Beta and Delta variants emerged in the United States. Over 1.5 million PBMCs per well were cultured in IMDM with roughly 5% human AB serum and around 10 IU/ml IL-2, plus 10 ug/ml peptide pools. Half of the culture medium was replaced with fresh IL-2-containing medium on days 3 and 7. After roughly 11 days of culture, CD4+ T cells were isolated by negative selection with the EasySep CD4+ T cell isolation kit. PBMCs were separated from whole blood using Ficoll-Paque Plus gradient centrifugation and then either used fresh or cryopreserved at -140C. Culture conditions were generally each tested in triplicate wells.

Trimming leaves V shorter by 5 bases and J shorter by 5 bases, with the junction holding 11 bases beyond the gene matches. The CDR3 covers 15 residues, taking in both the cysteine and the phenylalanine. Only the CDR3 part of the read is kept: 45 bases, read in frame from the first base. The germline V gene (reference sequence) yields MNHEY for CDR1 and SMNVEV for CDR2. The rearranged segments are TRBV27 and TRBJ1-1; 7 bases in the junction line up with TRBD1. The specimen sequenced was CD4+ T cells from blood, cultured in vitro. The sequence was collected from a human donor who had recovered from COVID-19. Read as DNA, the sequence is TGTGCCAGCAGTGCGTTGGGACAGTCGAATACTGAAGCTTTCTTT. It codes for CASSALGQSNTEAFF.